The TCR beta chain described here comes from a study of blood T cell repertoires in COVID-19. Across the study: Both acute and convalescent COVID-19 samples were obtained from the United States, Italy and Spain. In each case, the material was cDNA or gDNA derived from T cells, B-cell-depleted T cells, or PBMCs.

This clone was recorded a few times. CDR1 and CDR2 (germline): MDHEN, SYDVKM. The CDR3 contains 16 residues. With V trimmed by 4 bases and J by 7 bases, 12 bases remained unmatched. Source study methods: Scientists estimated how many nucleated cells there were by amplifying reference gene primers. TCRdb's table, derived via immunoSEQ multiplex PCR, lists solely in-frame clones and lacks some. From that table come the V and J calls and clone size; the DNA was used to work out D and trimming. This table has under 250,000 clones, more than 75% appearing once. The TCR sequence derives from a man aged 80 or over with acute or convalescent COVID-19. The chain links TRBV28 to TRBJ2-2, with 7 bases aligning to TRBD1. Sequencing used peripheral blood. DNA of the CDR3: TGTGCCAGCAGTTCTTTGGGACAGAAATCGGTCGGGGAGCTGTTTTTT. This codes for CASSSLGQKSVGELFF.